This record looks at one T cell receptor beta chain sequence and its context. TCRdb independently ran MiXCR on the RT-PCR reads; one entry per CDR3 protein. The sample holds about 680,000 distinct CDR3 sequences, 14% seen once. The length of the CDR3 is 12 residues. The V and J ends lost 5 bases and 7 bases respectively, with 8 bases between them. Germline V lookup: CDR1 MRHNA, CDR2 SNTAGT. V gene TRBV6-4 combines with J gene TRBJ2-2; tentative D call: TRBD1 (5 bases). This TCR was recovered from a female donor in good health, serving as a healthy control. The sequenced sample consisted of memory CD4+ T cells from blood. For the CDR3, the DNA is TGTGCCAGCAGTCCAGGGAACGGGGAGCTGTTTTTT. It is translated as CASSPGNGELFF.